This T cell receptor beta chain originates from a study of identical twins. The CDR3 has 15 amino acids. Germline V gives CDR1 SGHAT, CDR2 FQNNGV. The V and J ends lost 0 bases and 4 bases respectively, with 13 bases between them. One entry per CDR3 protein, called by TCRdb with MiXCR from the 5' RACE reads. The sample shows about 190,000 distinct CDR3 sequences, 15% to 20% of them seen only once. This clonotype was counted only a few times. In addition, the sample was reused for a study of T cells expressing NK-cell markers.

The rearrangement joins TRBV11-2 to TRBJ2-7; possible D gene TRBD2, 6 bases. This receptor was taken from a woman aged 18 to 35 in good health. The sample was CD8+ T cells sorted from blood. In nucleotides, the CDR3 is TGTGCCAGCAGCTTAGAGGCCGGACTAACGTACGAGCAGTACTTC. This codes for CASSLEAGLTYEQYF.